Listed below are T cell receptor beta chains from one sample, sequenced in a study of blood T cell repertoires in COVID-19. Method: immunoSEQ multiplex PCR; TCRdb's copy keeps in-frame clones and lacks some. The profile shows about 70,000 clones, about 87% of them singletons. Sequences were obtained from peripheral blood. The receptors were sampled from a human donor in a cohort sampled during active COVID-19. Each CDR3 is given with its conserved first and last residue. A D gene is named only where the DNA matches it firmly. Not every row has a clone size; where given, it reads once, few, many or a size class.

-	-	TRBV2	TRBJ2-2	CASSALLNTGELFF	TGTGCCAGCAGTGCTCTATTGAACACCGGGGAGCTGTTTTTT
-	-	TRBV28	TRBJ1-5	CASSWDTNSNQPQHF	TGTGCCAGCAGTTGGGACACCAATAGCAATCAGCCCCAGCATTTT
-	-	TRBV5-1	TRBJ1-6	CASSLEGPGANSPLHF	TGCGCCAGCAGCTTGGAGGGGCCGGGAGCTAATTCACCCCTCCACTTT
once	-	TRBV5-1	TRBJ1-3	CASSFGSARGNTIYF	TGCGCCAGCAGCTTTGGGAGCGCGAGAGGAAACACCATATATTTT
-	TRBD1	TRBV5-1	TRBJ1-1	CASSPGTGNTEAFF	TGCGCCAGCAGCCCGGGGACAGGGAACACTGAAGCTTTCTTT
-	TRBD1	TRBV27	TRBJ1-1	CASSSTGVQTFF	TGTGCCAGCAGTTCCACAGGGGTACAAACTTTCTTT
-	-	TRBV5-1	TRBJ1-6	CASSLKGDNSPLHF	TGCGCCAGCAGCTTGAAGGGAGATAATTCACCCCTCCACTTT
-	TRBD1	TRBV19	TRBJ1-5	CASSVDRVQPQHF	TGTGCCAGTAGTGTGGACAGGGTCCAGCCCCAGCATTTT
-	-	TRBV2	TRBJ1-2	CASVSDKRGYGYTF	TGTGCCAGCGTTTCGGACAAAAGGGGGTATGGCTACACCTTC
-	TRBD1	TRBV4-1	TRBJ1-2	CASSFGDRGLITF	TGCGCCAGCAGCTTTGGGGACAGGGGGCTTATCACCTTC
-	TRBD2	TRBV6-5	TRBJ2-1	CASAAGATYNEQFF	TGTGCCAGCGCAGCGGGAGCGACCTACAATGAGCAGTTCTTC
-	-	TRBV30	TRBJ2-7	CAWRASGTGSYEQYF	TGTGCCTGGAGAGCATCCGGGACTGGCTCCTACGAGCAGTACTTC
-	-	TRBV7-2	TRBJ2-1	CASSLGANNEQFF	TGTGCCAGCAGCTTGGGGGCAAACAATGAGCAGTTCTTC
-	TRBD2	TRBV3-1/TRBV3-2	TRBJ2-5	CASSLVAGGTQETQYF	TGTGCCAGCAGCCTTGTAGCGGGGGGTACCCAAGAGACCCAGTACTTC
-	TRBD2	TRBV11-3	TRBJ2-1	CASSRHGGGARNEQFF	TGTGCCAGCAGCCGTCATGGCGGGGGGGCGAGAAATGAGCAGTTCTTC
-	-	TRBV5-6	TRBJ1-6	CASSLAGNDNSPLHF	TGTGCCAGCAGCTTGGCAGGGAATGATAATTCACCCCTCCACTTT
once	TRBD2	TRBV28	TRBJ2-2	CASSLLSGLAGDTGELFF	TGTGCCAGCAGTTTACTCTCGGGCCTAGCGGGAGACACCGGGGAGCTGTTTTTT
-	-	TRBV10-1	TRBJ1-1	CASSLTVNTEAFF	TGCGCCAGCAGTCTTACAGTGAACACTGAAGCTTTCTTT
-	TRBD2	TRBV9	TRBJ2-2	CASSVPAGGHTGELFF	TGTGCCAGCAGCGTTCCAGCGGGAGGCCACACCGGGGAGCTGTTTTTT
once	TRBD1	TRBV5-6	TRBJ1-4	CASSLDRGTNEKLFF	TGTGCCAGCAGCTTGGACAGGGGAACTAATGAAAAACTGTTTTTT
-	TRBD2	TRBV10-2	TRBJ2-7	CASRIGTTPDEQYF	TGCGCCAGCAGAATCGGGACTACCCCCGACGAGCAGTACTTC
once	TRBD1	TRBV4-3	TRBJ1-5	CASSQGDRVDSQPQHF	TGCGCCAGCAGCCAAGGGGACAGGGTAGATAGTCAGCCCCAGCATTTT
-	TRBD2	TRBV28	TRBJ2-1	CASSLAGSSYNEQFF	TGTGCCAGCAGTCTAGCGGGGAGCTCCTACAATGAGCAGTTCTTC
-	TRBD2	TRBV7-9	TRBJ2-4	CASSWVAGAAKNIQYF	TGTGCCAGCAGCTGGGTAGCGGGAGCCGCCAAAAACATTCAGTACTTC
-	TRBD1	TRBV11-2	TRBJ2-2	CASSLDERRDRGHTGELFF	TGTGCCAGCAGCTTAGACGAGAGACGGGACAGGGGGCACACCGGGGAGCTGTTTTTT
few	TRBD1	TRBV3-1/TRBV3-2	TRBJ1-6	CASSQDRDRYNSPLHF	TGTGCCAGCAGCCAAGATCGGGACAGGTATAATTCACCCCTCCACTTT
-	TRBD1	TRBV27	TRBJ1-4	CASSPYRGGLFF	TGTGCCAGCAGTCCGTACAGGGGGGGACTGTTTTTT